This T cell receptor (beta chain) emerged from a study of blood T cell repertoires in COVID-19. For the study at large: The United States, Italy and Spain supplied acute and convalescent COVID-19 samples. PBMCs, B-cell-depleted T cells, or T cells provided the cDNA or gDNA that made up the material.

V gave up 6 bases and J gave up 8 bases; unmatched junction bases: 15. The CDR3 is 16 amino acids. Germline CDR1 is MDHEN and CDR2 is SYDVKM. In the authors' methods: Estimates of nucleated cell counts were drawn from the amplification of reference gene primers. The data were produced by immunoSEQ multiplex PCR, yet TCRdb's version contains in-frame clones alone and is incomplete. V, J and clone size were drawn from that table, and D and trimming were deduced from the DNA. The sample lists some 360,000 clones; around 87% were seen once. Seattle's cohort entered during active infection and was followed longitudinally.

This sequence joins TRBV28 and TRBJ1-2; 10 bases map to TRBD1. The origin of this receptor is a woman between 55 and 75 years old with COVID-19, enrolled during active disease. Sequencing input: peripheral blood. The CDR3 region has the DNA TGTGCCAGCAGCAATTTCCGGGACAGGGGAATGTGGGGCTACACCTTC. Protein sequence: CASSNFRDRGMWGYTF.